These T cell receptor beta chains were read from a single sample in a study of shared clonotypes between healthy human individuals. Profiling relied on immunoSEQ multiplex PCR, and the TCRdb table lists in-frame clones only, not all of them. The sample gives 1.5 million to 2.5 million clones, less than 95% of which show up once; 0.95% to 1.5% is in the top ten. The sequencing sample was made of naive CD8+ T cells sorted from blood. The receptors stem from a man aged 18 to 30 in good health. Each CDR3 is given with its conserved first and last residue. D genes are given only for firm matches. Size values are once, few and many counts, or a class for expanded clones, and some rows have none.

d_call	cdr3_length	clone_size	v_call	j_call	cdr3_nt	cdr3_aa
TRBD1	14	.	TRBV28	TRBJ2-7	TGTGCCAGCAAGGGGGACAGGGGGCTCGGGGAGCAGTACTTC	CASKGDRGLGEQYF
.	12	once	TRBV9	TRBJ2-1	TGTGCCAGCAGCGGAGTCTCAAATGAGCAGTTCTTC	CASSGVSNEQFF
TRBD1	14	once	TRBV7-9	TRBJ2-5	TGTGCCAGCAGCATCCGGGACAGCAAAGAGACCCAGTACTTC	CASSIRDSKETQYF
.	14	.	TRBV9	TRBJ2-7	TGTGCCAGCAGCGCCTCCGGGACCCCTGTAGAGCAGTACTTC	CASSASGTPVEQYF
.	11	.	TRBV5-5	TRBJ2-7	TGTGCCAGCAGCCTGGGAGACGAGCAGTACTTC	CASSLGDEQYF
.	14	.	TRBV7-6	TRBJ2-2	TGTGCCAGCAGCTTAGCAGGCTCCGCCGGGGAGCTGTTTTTT	CASSLAGSAGELFF
.	16	.	TRBV4-3	TRBJ2-2	TGCGCCAGCAGCCAAGATGATGAGGGGCCCACCGGGGAGCTGTTTTTT	CASSQDDEGPTGELFF
TRBD2	16	.	TRBV5-1	TRBJ2-1	TGCGCCAGCAGCGCGTATCTAGCGGGGTCATACGGTGAGCAGTTCTTC	CASSAYLAGSYGEQFF
TRBD2	19	.	TRBV7-2	TRBJ2-1	TGTGCCAGCAGCTCGCAGACCACAATTAGCGGGGAAACCTACAATGAGCAGTTCTTC	CASSSQTTISGETYNEQFF
TRBD1	15	once	TRBV11-2	TRBJ2-5	TGTGCCAGCAGCTTAGATGAGGGGGCGCGGGAGACCCAGTACTTC	CASSLDEGARETQYF
.	15	.	TRBV6-5	TRBJ1-4	TGTGCCAGCAGTCGAGATGCGATCGGTAATGAAAAACTGTTTTTT	CASSRDAIGNEKLFF
.	17	.	TRBV25-1	TRBJ1-1	TGTGCCAGCAGTGAATACAGGGGAAGTAGTAAGGCAGGTGAAGCTTTCTTT	CASSEYRGSSKAGEAFF
TRBD2	13	.	TRBV4-3	TRBJ2-7	TGCGCCAGCAGCCAGGGACTAGCGGACGAGCAGTACTTC	CASSQGLADEQYF
TRBD1	18	.	TRBV5-1	TRBJ1-1	TGCGCCAGCAGCTTGGATACCGGACAGGCCCTTCTGAACACTGAAGCTTTCTTT	CASSLDTGQALLNTEAFF
.	14	.	TRBV11-2	TRBJ2-5	TGTGCCAGCAGCCCCGGGGTCTTCCAAGAGACCCAGTACTTC	CASSPGVFQETQYF
.	12	.	TRBV29-1	TRBJ1-2	TGCAGCGTAGCGGGACAAATTGACGGCTACACCTTC	CSVAGQIDGYTF
.	14	.	TRBV28	TRBJ1-2	TGTGCCAGCAGTCCAGACATTAGGTTCCATGGCTACACCTTC	CASSPDIRFHGYTF
TRBD2	15	once	TRBV5-1	TRBJ2-1	TGCGCCAGCAGCTTGGGACTAGCGGGACCCCATGAGCAGTTCTTC	CASSLGLAGPHEQFF
TRBD1	18	.	TRBV28	TRBJ1-4	TGTGCCAGCAACTCGAACAGGGGCTTTACCGCAACTAATGAAAAACTGTTTTTT	CASNSNRGFTATNEKLFF
TRBD1	14	.	TRBV5-1	TRBJ2-7	TGCGCCAGCAGCCCGGGACAGGGTTCGGGGGAGCAGTACTTC	CASSPGQGSGEQYF
.	13	once	TRBV9	TRBJ2-1	TGTGCCAGCAGCGCCTATTCAGAGAATGAGCAGTTCTTC	CASSAYSENEQFF
.	14	.	TRBV5-4	TRBJ1-1	TGTGCCAGCAGCTTGGATGGGGATCCCACTGAAGCTTTCTTT	CASSLDGDPTEAFF
.	13	.	TRBV6-5	TRBJ2-2	TGTGCCAGCAGTTACGGAGTGAGCGGGGAGCTGTTTTTT	CASSYGVSGELFF
.	12	.	TRBV5-6	TRBJ2-2	TGTGCCAGCAGCCTACATGCGGGGGAGCTGTTTTTT	CASSLHAGELFF
.	14	.	TRBV4-1	TRBJ2-7	TGCGCCAGCAGCCTGCCGGGTCCTTCCTACGAGCAGTACTTC	CASSLPGPSYEQYF
.	13	.	TRBV27	TRBJ2-7	TGTGCCAGCAGTTTGGCGCTTACCTACGAGCAGTACTTC	CASSLALTYEQYF
.	15	.	TRBV9	TRBJ2-7	TGTGCCAGCAGCGAGGGGGGTGCAACCTCCTACGAGCAGTACTTC	CASSEGGATSYEQYF
.	15	.	TRBV2	TRBJ1-3	TGTGCCAGCACGGAAGGGTACTTATCTGGAAACACCATATATTTT	CASTEGYLSGNTIYF
.	13	few	TRBV19	TRBJ2-7	TGTGCCAGTAGTATTACGGGCTACTACGAGCAGTACTTC	CASSITGYYEQYF
.	14	.	TRBV10-2	TRBJ1-6	TGCGCCAGCAGTGGCAGCTCCTATAATTCACCCCTCCACTTT	CASSGSSYNSPLHF
.	14	.	TRBV21-1	TRBJ2-1	TGTGCCAGCAGCCCATTGGAGGCAGACAATGAGCAGTTCTTC	CASSPLEADNEQFF
.	14	once	TRBV11-2	TRBJ2-2	TGTGCCAGCAGCTTGGGATTTCGGACCGGGGAGCTGTTTTTT	CASSLGFRTGELFF
TRBD1	14	.	TRBV28	TRBJ2-7	TGTGCCAGCAGACTCACAGGGGGCGGGGACGAGCAGTACTTC	CASRLTGGGDEQYF
.	14	.	TRBV28	TRBJ2-1	TGTGCCAGCAGTCCGCGCGAGGACTACAATGAGCAGTTCTTC	CASSPREDYNEQFF
TRBD1	18	.	TRBV2	TRBJ2-2	TGTGCCAGCAGTGGCCCCGGGACAGGGGGAGCTTACACCGGGGAGCTGTTTTTT	CASSGPGTGGAYTGELFF
TRBD2	14	.	TRBV5-4	TRBJ2-7	TGTGCCAGCAGCTTGCTAGCGGGAGGTGAGGTGCAGTACTTC	CASSLLAGGEVQYF
TRBD2	17	.	TRBV2	TRBJ2-7	TGTGCCAGCAGGGAGACTAGCGGGCTAGCTGACTCCTACGAGCAGTACTTC	CASRETSGLADSYEQYF
TRBD1	13	.	TRBV19	TRBJ2-7	TGTGCCAGCGAGACAGGGGAAGGGTACGAGCAGTACTTC	CASETGEGYEQYF
.	15	few	TRBV4-3	TRBJ1-5	TGCGCCAGCAGCCAAGATTACTACAGCAATCAGCCCCAGCATTTT	CASSQDYYSNQPQHF